What follows describes a single TCR beta chain. Its antigen is unknown. Its ends do not fully match the called genes, so a read error is possible. Its CDR3 holds 13 amino acids, cysteine through phenylalanine. Here the CDR3 DNA is all that survives: 39 bases in frame from base 1. According to the germline V gene (reference sequence), CDR1 reads SEHNR and CDR2 reads FQNEAQ. This sample was taken from a study of blood T cells in healthy people across ages (dated by TCRdb to between 2015 and 2016). With respect to the entire study: Template switching captured roughly one uniquely barcoded TCR beta cDNA molecule per two T cells in model experiments. The study measured age-related changes in TCR beta repertoire diversity using deep sequencing normalized with unique cDNA molecular identifiers. Four age groups were formed from the donors: young (average about 17 years), middle-aged (approximately 42), aged (roughly 59) and long-lived (less than 85). To avoid experimental bias, donors of different ages were randomly spread across the sequencing lanes. The study analyzed two additional independent replicas of 1 million unique cDNA reads from the same blood draw for two donors, one aged 18 to 29 and one aged 80 or older. Results the study describes overall, beyond this receptor: Compared with the aged group, more naive CD4+ T cells, fewer expanded clones and increased TCR diversity were shown by the long-lived group, suggesting age selection. Because the CMV infection status of the donors was unknown, age-related changes in expanded clonotypes may potentially have been confounded. Estimates of total diversity based on one million sequenced T cells were regarded as lower bounds and as underestimates. A strong correlation was found between observed TCR beta diversity and the percentage of naive T cells measured by flow cytometry. As age increased, observed TCR beta diversity per million T cells dropped in a roughly linear way, and a significant reduction was already evident by age around 41. Bulk unsorted PBMC profiling prevented conclusive comparison of naive and antigen-experienced compartments.

Library preparation was by 5' RACE. The sequencing machine was an Illumina HiSeq 2500. A second roughly 7 to 11 cycle PCR used a sample-barcoded 5' primer and a J-beta primer mix. A unique molecular identifier was introduced onto each TCR beta cDNA molecule by a template-switch 5' adaptor carrying 12 random nucleotides. Each sample yielded at least 2.5 million CDR3-containing paired-end reads. All of the RNA was converted into first-strand cDNA using the Mint cDNA synthesis kit, with a TRBC-specific oligonucleotide serving as the primer. After uracil-DNA glycosylase treatment, a first 18-cycle PCR used universal primers M1SS and BC2_uni_R on all cDNA. In the source study's methods: For normalization, 1 million high-quality reads were randomly selected from each sample, with every read carrying a distinct molecular identifier. Instead of being binned into consensus sequences, reads with shared molecular identifiers were discarded. CDR3 identification, clonotype clustering and error correction used MiTCR with a Q25 quality threshold and the strictest error-elimination algorithm. Lower-bound total TCR beta diversity was estimated with a nonparametric unseen species model using Euler transformation. Through fastp at Q25 and MiXCR, TCRdb rebuilt clones from the public reads, retaining in-frame beta chains. Entries are consolidated by CDR3 protein sequence, retaining the most common genes and DNA. TCRdb, not the authors, supplied the V and J calls. Counted in this sample were around 1.5 million distinct CDR3 sequences; 34% of them appeared once. The biggest ten clones account for approximately 10% of the sample.

The 39 donors, aged about 6 to 95 years, were systemically healthy Caucasian individuals from Russia. Each donor gave 9 to 10 milliliters of peripheral blood, collected into EDTA-treated Vacutainer tubes. Ficoll-Paque density-gradient centrifugation was used to isolate PBMCs, with at least 6 million per sample. Total RNA, at least 6 micrograms per sample, was extracted from PBMCs with Trizol reagent. For every donor, an aliquot of PBMCs went through flow cytometry to measure the percentages of naive CD45RAhigh/CD27high T cells. The specimen was blood. This TCR was recovered from a woman aged 25 to 45 in good health. Rearrangement joined TRBV7-9 to TRBJ2-7; no confident D gene assignment can be made. Read as DNA, the sequence is TGTGCCAGCAGCTCGGGCAGCTCCTACAAGCAGTACTTC. This yields the protein CASSSGSSYKQYF.